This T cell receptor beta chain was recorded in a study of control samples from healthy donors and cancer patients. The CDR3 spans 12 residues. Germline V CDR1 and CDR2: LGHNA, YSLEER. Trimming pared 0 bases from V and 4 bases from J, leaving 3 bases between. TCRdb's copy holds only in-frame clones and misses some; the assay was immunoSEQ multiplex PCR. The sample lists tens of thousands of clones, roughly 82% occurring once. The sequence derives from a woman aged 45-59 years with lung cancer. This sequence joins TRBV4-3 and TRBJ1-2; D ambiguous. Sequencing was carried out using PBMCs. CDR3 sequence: CASSQDRYGYTF. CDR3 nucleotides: TGCGCCAGCAGCCAAGATCGCTATGGCTACACCTTC.